Each of the 32 T cell receptor beta chains below was sequenced from the same sample in a study of CD8 T cells in Susac syndrome. The authors reverse transcribed roughly 0.5 to 1 ug RNA with random hexamers. TCRdb ran MiXCR on the immunoSEQ multiplex PCR reads and lists one entry per CDR3 protein. The sample holds about 290,000 distinct CDR3 sequences, about 89% seen once. The sequenced sample consisted of CD8+ T cells from PBMCs. The receptors come from a human donor with multiple sclerosis.

The CDR3 loop reads CASTGTSGGFSNEQFF. The CDR3 DNA is TGTGCCAGCACCGGGACTAGCGGGGGGTTTTCGAATGAGCAGTTCTTC. The chain links TRBV9 to TRBJ2-1, with 15 nucleotides matching TRBD2. Germline trimming cut 6 bases from V and 7 bases from J; bases unmatched to any gene: 8. Germline V gene sequence: CDR1 SGDLS, CDR2 YYNGEE. The CDR3 contains 16 residues.

The genes are TRBV23-1 and TRBJ2-1, with D possibly matching TRBD1 (6 bases). TRBV23-1 is designated an ORF whose function remains uncertain. This CDR3 contains 17 residues. The V end was cut by 2 bases, the J end by 5 bases, with 19 bases between. The CDR3 nucleotides are TGCGCCAGCAGTCAACCAGGAAGGGACATTGGGAACAATGAGCAGTTCTTC. Amino acids: CASSQPGRDIGNNEQFF.

The chain recombines TRBV2 with TRBJ2-2; D unclear. Trimming took 0 bases from V and 5 from J, leaving 4 bases between them. This CDR3 spans 13 amino acids. Germline CDR1 SNHLY, CDR2 FYNNEI. The CDR3: CASSEATTGELFF. CDR3 sequence (DNA): TGTGCCAGCAGTGAAGCGACGACCGGGGAGCTGTTTTTT.

The chain recombines TRBV20-1 with TRBJ2-1; either TRBD1 or TRBD2 may supply D (5 bases each). In germline, CDR1 is DFQATT, CDR2 SNEGSKA (reference sequence). V lost 1 base and J 5 bases, leaving 9 bases between the germline ends. CDR3 length equals 13 residues. The CDR3 protein is CSARVLGDNEQFF. The CDR3 DNA follows: TGCAGTGCTAGAGTATTGGGGGACAATGAGCAGTTCTTC.

The gene calls are TRBV7-9 and TRBJ2-7, with 10 bases fitting TRBD2. J gave up 0 bases and V 5 bases, and 4 bases lay outside the gene matches. The germline V gene has CDR1 SEHNR and CDR2 FQNEAQ (reference sequence). This CDR3 is 15 amino acids long. CDR3 DNA sequence: TGTGCCAGCAGCGACCAGCGGGAGGGCTCCTACGAGCAGTACTTC. Protein product: CASSDQREGSYEQYF.

This clonotype was seen just once. This likely comes from a read error, as the CDR3 has no conserved phenylalanine or tryptophan at its end. The rearrangement links TRBV7-9 to TRBJ2-7; no clear D. This CDR3 is built from 12 residues. V was trimmed by 8 bases and J by 2 bases, leaving 10 bases between them. Germline V gene sequence: CDR1 SEHNR, CDR2 FQNEAQ (reference sequence). The CDR3 sequence is CASSSGAYEQYL. The CDR3 coding sequence is TGTGCCAGCTCTTCAGGCGCCTACGAGCAGTACCTC.

CDR3 protein: CASSQDMSGATYNEQFF. In DNA form, the CDR3 reads TGCGCCAGCAGCCAAGATATGAGTGGGGCTACCTACAATGAGCAGTTCTTC. The chain has TRBV4-1 and TRBJ2-1; the D gene is possibly TRBD1 (5 bases). The CDR3 is 17 amino acids. The V and J ends lost 0 bases and 2 bases respectively, with 14 bases between them. Germline CDR1 is MGHRA and CDR2 is YSYEKL.

This chain joins TRBV12-5 and TRBJ2-7, with D perhaps TRBD2 (6 bases). Per germline, CDR1 LGHNT and CDR2 FRNRAP. V lost 6 bases, J lost 3 bases, and 18 bases lay in between. The CDR3 is 15 residues long. The CDR3 loop is CASGRRRDWNYEQYF. DNA of the CDR3: TGTGCTAGTGGCCGTCGCCGGGACTGGAACTACGAGCAGTACTTC.

The genes are TRBV7-2 and TRBJ1-1; TRBD1 agrees at 8 bases. CDR1 is SGHTA, CDR2 FQGNSA, per germline. The CDR3 spans 16 residues. The V gene end was trimmed by 5 bases and the J gene end by 4 bases; junction bases not matched to a gene: 12. The CDR3 nucleotides read TGTGCCAGCAGCCCATGGACAGGGTGGAGAGTCACTGAAGCTTTCTTT. Protein product: CASSPWTGWRVTEAFF. Full variable domain (outside the CDR3, taken from reference TRBV7-2 and TRBJ1-1): GAGVSQSPSNKVTEKGKDVELRCDPISGHTALYWYRQSLGQGLEFLIYFQGNSAPDKSGLPSDRFSAERTGGSVSTLTIQRTQQEDSAVYLCASSPWTGWRVTEAFFGQGTRLTVV.

The chain combines TRBV7-2 with TRBJ2-7; tentatively, D is TRBD2 (6 bases). This CDR3 is 14 amino acids long. Trimming stripped 4 bases from V and 9 bases from J, with 19 bases between. Germline-derived CDR1 and CDR2 are SGHTA and FQGNSA. The CDR3 spells CASSSPGAGAGQYF. The DNA for the CDR3 is TGTGCCAGCAGCTCACCTGGGGCCGGAGCGGGGCAGTACTTC.

The chain has TRBV27 and TRBJ2-2; 9 nucleotides agree with TRBD2. CDR3 length equals 15 residues. With 6 bases clipped from V and 4 bases from J, the junction kept 6 bases outside the gene matches. Germline lookup yields CDR1 MNHEY and CDR2 SMNVEV (reference sequence). The CDR3 reads CASRYLAGPTGELFF. CDR3 DNA sequence: TGTGCCAGCAGATATCTAGCGGGGCCCACCGGGGAGCTGTTTTTT.

This CDR3 is CAWSGALRGRNEKLFF. The CDR3 nucleotides read TGTGCCTGGAGTGGGGCGTTGAGGGGACGAAATGAAAAACTGTTTTTT. V gene TRBV30 combines with J gene TRBJ1-4; TRBD1 is a possible D gene (5 bases). Germline CDR1 is GTSNPN and CDR2 is SVGIG (reference sequence). This CDR3 is built from 16 residues. V gave up 1 base and J gave up 5 bases, with 17 bases separating them.

The V and J genes are TRBV19 and TRBJ2-7; possibly TRBD1 for D (5 bases). V lost 5 bases to trimming and J lost 3 bases, with 11 bases between them. The CDR3 has 13 amino acids. Germline V gives CDR1 LNHDA, CDR2 SQIVND (reference sequence). CDR3 bases: TGTGCCAGTAGTTTAATGGACAACTACGAGCAGTACTTC. Its translation: CASSLMDNYEQYF. Using reference TRBV19 and TRBJ2-7 for the parts outside the CDR3, the full variable domain is DGGITQSPKYLFRKEGQNVTLSCEQNLNHDAMYWYRQDPGQGLRLIYYSQIVNDFQKGDIAEGYSVSREKKESFPLTVTSAQKNPTAFYLCASSLMDNYEQYFGPGTRLTVT.

This chain uses TRBV9 with TRBJ2-3; possibly TRBD2 for D (5 bases). The CDR3 sequence is 13 residues long. Germline values: CDR1 SGDLS, CDR2 YYNGEE. V was shortened by 0 bases and J by 4 bases, with 6 bases between the two germline ends. The CDR3 coding sequence is TGTGCCAGCAGCGTAGCTAGCCCAGATACGCAGTATTTT. This codes for CASSVASPDTQYF.

This chain uses TRBV12-3 or TRBV12-4 with TRBJ2-3; 14 bases match TRBD2. Unmatched junction bases numbered 16, after V lost 5 bases and J lost 0 bases. This CDR3 contains 21 residues. The DNA of the CDR3 is TGTGCCAGCAGTGGCTGGACGACCGGGACTAGCGGGGGTAATAGCACAGATACGCAGTATTTT. This sequence encodes CASSGWTTGTSGGNSTDTQYF.

This clonotype was detected many times. This chain links TRBV7-2 with TRBJ1-6; the D is unclear. The CDR3 is 14 amino acids. V was shortened by 1 base and J by 5 bases, with 6 bases between the two germline ends. Germline V gene sequence: CDR1 SGHTA, CDR2 FQGNSA. The CDR3: CASSLGVNNSPLHF. The DNA of the CDR3 is TGTGCCAGCAGCTTAGGCGTAAATAATTCACCCCTCCACTTT.

The J gene is TRBJ2-1, the V gene TRBV19, with 11 nucleotides matching TRBD2. This CDR3 spans 15 amino acids. V shed 5 bases, J shed 6 bases, and the junction held 6 bases outside the gene matches. Germline lookup yields CDR1 LNHDA and CDR2 SQIVND (reference sequence). The CDR3 DNA follows: TGTGCCAGTAGTGCCGGGACTAGCGGCGTCAATGAGCAGTTCTTC. Residues: CASSAGTSGVNEQFF.

Here the CDR3 DNA reads TGTGCCAGCAGCGAGGAAACGTCTCTCGGGGAGGGTGAGCAGTTCTTC. Translated, it gives CASSEETSLGEGEQFF. This rearrangement joins TRBV14 to TRBJ2-1; 7 nucleotides match TRBD2. The CDR3 is 16 residues long. Germline V gene sequence: CDR1 SGHDN, CDR2 FVKESK. V dropped 5 bases and J dropped 9; count of bases not matched to a gene: 16. Together with reference TRBV14 and TRBJ2-1, the CDR3 gives the full variable domain: EAGVTQFPSHSVIEKGQTVTLRCDPISGHDNLYWYRRVMGKEIKFLLHFVKESKQDESGMPNNRFLAERTGGTYSTLKVQPAELEDSGVYFCASSEETSLGEGEQFFGPGTRLTVL.

The chain couples TRBV12-3 or TRBV12-4 to TRBJ1-5, with 7 bases fitting TRBD1. The V and J ends lost 5 bases and 0 bases, in that order; junction bases with no gene match: 4. The CDR3 has 15 residues. The CDR3 protein is CASSEQGYSNQPQHF. CDR3 nucleotides: TGTGCCAGCAGTGAACAGGGGTATAGCAATCAGCCCCAGCATTTT.

Points on this clonotype: Germline is not matched at one junction end, which may reflect a read error. The chain recombines TRBV7-7 with TRBJ2-5; D is undetermined. This CDR3 region has 11 residues. Per germline, CDR1 SSHAT and CDR2 FNYEAQ (reference sequence). The CDR3 nucleotides are TGTGCTAGCAGCTCCGCGGAGACCCAGTACTTC. Its translation: CASSSAETQYF. The variable domain in full, with the rest retrieved from reference TRBV7-7 and TRBJ2-5, is GAGVSQSPRYKVTKRGQDVTLRCDPISSHATLYWYQQALGQGPEFLTYFNYEAQPDKSGLPSDRFSAERPEGSISTLTIQRTEQRDSAMYRCASSSAETQYFGPGTRLLVL.

This chain uses TRBV7-9 with TRBJ2-1; the D is unclear. The ends were cut back, 2 bases at V and 6 bases at J, with 5 bases in the middle. From germline, CDR1 is SEHNR and CDR2 FQNEAQ (reference sequence). This CDR3 region has 12 residues. CDR3 region: CASSLKINEQFF. The CDR3 nucleotides are TGTGCCAGCAGCTTAAAGATCAATGAGCAGTTCTTC.

The chain is built from TRBV28 and TRBJ2-7, with 7 bases aligning to TRBD2. Germline V lookup: CDR1 MDHEN, CDR2 SYDVKM. The CDR3 loop spans 15 amino acids. V shed 3 bases, J shed 4 bases, and the junction held 9 bases outside the gene matches. CDR3: CASSFRGREGYEQYF. CDR3 coding DNA: TGTGCCAGCAGTTTCCGCGGCAGGGAGGGGTACGAGCAGTACTTC.

V is TRBV29-1 and J is TRBJ1-1; D is uncertain. The V gene lost 0 bases and the J gene lost 0 bases, with 2 bases spanning the gap. CDR1 and CDR2 from the germline V gene are SQVTM and ANQGSEA. This CDR3 is 12 amino acids long. The CDR3: CSVEEVNTEAFF. DNA of the CDR3: TGCAGCGTTGAAGAGGTGAACACTGAAGCTTTCTTT.

In this sample, this clonotype turned up once. The chain uses TRBV11-2 and TRBJ2-3; 9 nucleotides agree with TRBD2. CDR1 and CDR2 (germline): SGHAT, FQNNGV. The V segment lost 3 bases and the J segment 2 bases; nucleotides outside the gene matches: 9. The CDR3 has 17 amino acids. In DNA form, the CDR3 reads TGTGCCAGCAGCTTTACGTGGGCTAGCGGGGACACAGATACGCAGTATTTT. Translation: CASSFTWASGDTDTQYF.

The genes are TRBV12-3 or TRBV12-4 and TRBJ2-1; perhaps D is TRBD1 or TRBD2 (5 bases each). CDR3 length equals 14 residues. Trimming left V 0 bases short and J 8 bases short, with 11 bases between. CDR3 DNA: TGTGCCAGCAGTTTAGCCGGGGTGGGGGATGAGCAGTTCTTC. Translating gives CASSLAGVGDEQFF.

The genes are TRBV6-4 and TRBJ2-3, with 8 bases lining up with TRBD2. The J segment lost 3 bases and the V segment lost 3 bases, leaving 5 bases of the junction unmatched. Germline CDR1 reads MRHNA; CDR2 reads SNTAGT. This CDR3 is built from 15 residues. CDR3 sequence reads: CASSEAGGGTDTQYF. CDR3 in DNA: TGTGCCAGCAGTGAGGCGGGAGGTGGGACAGATACGCAGTATTTT.

The V call is TRBV4-2, the J call TRBJ2-3, with D possibly called TRBD1 or TRBD2 (5 bases each). This CDR3 spans 15 amino acids. Looked up from germline, CDR1 is LGHNA and CDR2 is YNFKEQ. V lost 3 bases and J 4 bases, leaving 14 bases between the germline ends. In DNA form, the CDR3 reads TGTGCCAGCAGCCAGACGAGGGGTACCGCAGATACGCAGTATTTT. Its translation is CASSQTRGTADTQYF.

The chain employs TRBV12-3 or TRBV12-4 and TRBJ2-1, with TRBD2 identical over 14 bases. This CDR3 is built from 17 residues. V trimming: 5 bases; J trimming: 8 bases; junction bases outside the gene matches: 11. The CDR3 nucleotides are TGTGCCAGCAGTGTTCTAGGGACTAGCGGGGGTAGGGATGAGCAGTTCTTC. Its translation: CASSVLGTSGGRDEQFF.

V is TRBV29-1 and J is TRBJ2-3; D call uncertain. Between the trimmed V and J ends, which lost 3 bases and 4 bases, there was a span of 11 bases. CDR3 size: 13 residues. In germline, CDR1 is SQVTM, CDR2 ANQGSEA. CDR3 coding DNA: TGCAGCGTTGATCCAGGAATGCCAGATACGCAGTATTTT. This gives the protein CSVDPGMPDTQYF.

The chain carries TRBV4-3 and TRBJ2-7, with D possibly called TRBD1 or TRBD2 (6 bases each). CDR1 and CDR2 (germline): LGHNA, YSLEER. This CDR3 contains 16 residues. Between the trimmed V and J ends, which lost 1 base and 5 bases, there was a span of 18 bases. CDR3 loop: CASSQVGGGRVDEQYF. The CDR3 nucleotides are TGCGCCAGCAGCCAAGTAGGAGGGGGTCGAGTCGACGAGCAGTACTTC.

V is TRBV27 and J is TRBJ1-1; D is unresolved. In germline, CDR1 is MNHEY, CDR2 SMNVEV (reference sequence). The CDR3 extends over 15 amino acids. V lost 0 bases and J 3 bases, leaving 11 bases between the germline ends. The CDR3 sequence is CASSLSAAADTEAFF. DNA of the CDR3: TGTGCCAGCAGTTTATCGGCGGCGGCAGACACTGAAGCTTTCTTT.

In DNA form, the CDR3 reads TGTGCCAGCAGCTCCCTTGGCTTGGGGGTGAGAGAACTGTTTTTT. Encoded protein: CASSSLGLGVRELFF. The V and J genes are TRBV28 and TRBJ1-4, with D possibly TRBD1 on 5 matching bases. Trimming removed 6 bases from V and 12 bases from J, with 23 bases in between. The CDR3 has 15 residues. From germline, CDR1 is MDHEN and CDR2 SYDVKM.